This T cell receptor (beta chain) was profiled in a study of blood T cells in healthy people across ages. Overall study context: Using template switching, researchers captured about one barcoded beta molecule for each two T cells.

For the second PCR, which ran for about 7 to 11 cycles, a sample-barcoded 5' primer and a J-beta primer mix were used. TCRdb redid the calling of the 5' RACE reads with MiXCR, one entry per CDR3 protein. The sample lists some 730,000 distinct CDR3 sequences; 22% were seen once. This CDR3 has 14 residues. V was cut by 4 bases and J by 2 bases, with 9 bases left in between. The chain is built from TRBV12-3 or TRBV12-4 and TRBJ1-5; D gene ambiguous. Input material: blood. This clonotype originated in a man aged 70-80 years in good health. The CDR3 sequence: CASSSRVGNQPQHF. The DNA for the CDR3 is TGTGCCAGCAGTTCAAGGGTAGGCAATCAGCCCCAGCATTTT.